This TCR beta chain was profiled in a study of PD-1 blockade in classical Hodgkin lymphoma (dated by TCRdb to 2019 to 2021). For context, the study as a whole: Nivolumab dosing was 3 mg/kg intravenously every 2 weeks, continuing until either disease progression or unacceptable toxicity. The study used TCR beta sequencing and CyTOF to define a peripheral blood immune signature of response to PD-1 blockade in classical Hodgkin lymphoma.

The Qiagen DNeasy kit was used to extract genomic DNA both from unsorted PBMCs and from the negatively selected CD4+ and CD8+ fractions. TCR beta CDR3 regions were amplified by immunoSEQ multiplex PCR using primers annealing to V and J segments. A synthetic immune receptor repertoire was used to minimize amplification bias, and any residual bias was removed computationally once sequencing was done. In the original analysis: Custom Python scripts were used to quantify repertoire diversity as the Shannon entropy index. Unsorted, CD4+ and CD8+ repertoires were analyzed separately, except for combined analyses in which CD4+ and CD8+ sequences were merged in silico. Clonal expansion was defined as at least a 2-fold frequency increase after treatment relative to C1D1, with a pseudocount of 0.5 for undetected baseline clones. Clones with 0 or 1 copy at C1D1 were defined as singleton clones, while clones with 2 or more copies were defined as non-singleton clones. Clones expanded in unsorted samples were annotated as CD4+, CD8+ or unknown by matching protein sequences in sorted samples from the same patient. Diversity changes from C1D1 to C4D1 were tested in paired samples using Wilcoxon tests. TCRdb's version of the immuneACCESS table is confined to in-frame rearrangements and falls short of the full clone set. An unresolved V gene accounts for under half of the shortfall where checked; the remainder is of unknown origin. That table furnishes V, J and clone size, whereas the DNA furnished D and trimming. Within this sample are about 20,000 clones, with about three quarters of them counted one time only. Almost 40% of the sample lies in the top ten.

V lost 8 bases and J lost 3 bases; the stretch between them is 11 bases long. The CDR3 sequence holds 12 residues, the cysteine and phenylalanine included. Just CDR3 DNA is preserved here, 36 bases in frame from base 1. Per the germline V gene, MNHEY is the CDR1 and SVGAGI is the CDR2. This specimen's time point label, per the study, means: cycle 4 day 1 (C4D1), after 6 weeks of nivolumab. Relapse after autologous stem cell transplantation had occurred in all trial patients, and cohorts A, B and C were distinguished by prior brentuximab vedotin exposure. The trial cohort was composed of about 58 patients with relapsed/refractory classical Hodgkin lymphoma, for whom complete response, partial response or progressive disease was recorded as best overall response. In the multi-cohort phase II CheckMate 205 trial, trial patients received single-agent nivolumab. An independent review committee assessed best overall response by applying the 2007 International Working Group response criteria. PBMCs from the trial were collected at three points: immediately before nivolumab initiation (C1D1), and during therapy at cycle 2 day 1 and cycle 4 day 1. Peripheral blood was collected in 8 mL Vacutainer Cell Preparation Tubes, from which PBMCs were isolated by centrifugation and then cryopreserved.

Paper-wide results and their limitations: The study was limited to a single clinical trial cohort, and causes of repertoire differences, possibly disease activity or prior therapy, remained undefined. Among trial patients, those achieving complete response had baseline diversity similar to that of newly diagnosed patients, while diversity was significantly lower in partial responders and progressors. Diversity was lower in patients who began nivolumab less than 1 year after ASCT, so these patients were left out of later analyses to avoid confounding by immune reconstitution. By C4D1, a significant rise was seen in CD4+ TCR diversity but not in CD8+ TCR diversity (p=0.0027 vs p=0.16), and the rise was most apparent among complete responders (p=0.02). Baseline TCR diversity was reported to be lower in newly diagnosed patients than in healthy donors, and even lower in relapsed/refractory patients.

This clone occurred a few times. Its antigen specificity is not known. There are no base qualities to consult, and no much larger clone falls within one base. The receptor's source is a human donor with classical Hodgkin lymphoma. Recombination linked TRBV6-5 to TRBJ2-7; the D gene cannot be resolved beyond TRBD1 or TRBD2, each matching 5 bases. The specimen comprised peripheral blood mononuclear cells (PBMCs), sampled before the fourth cycle of nivolumab. The DNA is as follows: TGTGCCAGCGGGGACGGAAGCTACGAGCAGTACTTC. It translates as CASGDGSYEQYF.